In its sample, the clone carrying this TCR beta chain was seen many times. This sample's TCRbeta library carried unique molecular identifier barcodes. TCRdb re-called the PCR reads through MiXCR, storing one row per CDR3 protein. The table records 200,000 to 250,000 distinct CDR3 sequences, 9.7% of them present only once. This entry comes from a study of T-cell reconstitution after alpha-beta-depleted transplantation in children. The CDR3 has 14 amino acids. CDR1 is DFQATT, CDR2 SNEGSKA, per germline (reference sequence). V lost 4 bases and J 1 base, leaving 12 bases between the germline ends. This chain uses TRBV20-1 with TRBJ2-3; the D is unclear. The clonotype originates from a human donor who donated a stem cell graft to a child with SCID. The sample in question was PBMCs from the stem cell graft donor, obtained from the stem cell graft. CDR3 sequence reads: CSAKLSQGTDTQYF. The CDR3 DNA follows: TGCAGTGCTAAATTATCTCAGGGCACAGATACGCAGTATTTT.